This passage covers 7 T cell receptor beta chains from one sample sequenced in a study of shared clonotypes between healthy human individuals. Here immunoSEQ multiplex PCR was the method, and the copy in TCRdb shows in-frame clones only, minus some. The data hold 2,500,000 or so clones, with about 92% observed a single time. The sequenced sample consisted of naive CD4+ T cells sorted from blood. Documented subset: CD45RA+ positively selected. These receptors were collected from a man between 18 and 35 years old in good health.

The chain recombines TRBV11-2 with TRBJ1-6; D is ambiguous. Germline V gene sequence: CDR1 SGHAT, CDR2 FQNNGV. CDR3 length equals 14 residues. With 0 bases removed from V and 7 bases from J, the gap between germline ends came to 7 bases. The CDR3, as DNA: TGTGCCAGCAGCTTAGAAGCTGGCAATTCACCCCTCCACTTT. Translating gives CASSLEAGNSPLHF.

CDR3 coding DNA: TGTGCCAGCCTACGCGACAAGGCGAGAGTCGGCGAGCAGTACTTC. Its protein is CASLRDKARVGEQYF. The rearrangement links TRBV6-1 to TRBJ2-7; D unclear. CDR3 size: 15 residues. The germline V and J ends were trimmed by 8 bases and 6 bases, with 23 bases remaining between them. From germline, CDR1 is MNHNS and CDR2 SASEGT.

The rearrangement joins TRBV9 to TRBJ2-2; perhaps TRBD1 as D (5 bases). The CDR3 runs 16 residues. V dropped 3 bases and J dropped 1 base, with 13 bases sitting between them. The germline gives CDR1 SGDLS, CDR2 YYNGEE. The CDR3 DNA reads TGTGCCAGCAGCGGCGCAGGGTGGAGGAACACCGGGGAGCTGTTTTTT. Translated: CASSGAGWRNTGELFF.

The V and J genes are TRBV28 and TRBJ1-1; perhaps TRBD1 as D (5 bases). The V end was cut by 8 bases, the J end by 0 bases, with 16 bases between. This CDR3 comprises 15 residues. Germline V CDR1 and CDR2: MDHEN, SYDVKM. CDR3 DNA: TGTGCCAGCCACCGGGGGGTGAACATGAACACTGAAGCTTTCTTT. It translates to CASHRGVNMNTEAFF.

The chain combines TRBV5-1 with TRBJ1-1; no clear D gene. V lost 3 bases to trimming and J lost 5 bases, with 11 bases between them. Germline lookup yields CDR1 SGHRS and CDR2 YFSETQ. The CDR3 consists of 13 residues. CDR3 DNA sequence: TGCGCCAGCAGCTGGACGGAGAGGACTGAAGCTTTCTTT. Amino acids: CASSWTERTEAFF.

The rearrangement joins TRBV29-1 to TRBJ2-1, with D unresolved. The CDR3 is made up of 11 amino acids. CDR1 and CDR2 (germline): SQVTM, ANQGSEA. The germline V and J ends were trimmed by 1 base and 8 bases, with 6 bases remaining between them. The CDR3 sequence is CSVEVGYEQFF. CDR3 bases: TGCAGCGTTGAAGTGGGCTATGAGCAGTTCTTC.

J is TRBJ2-3 and V is TRBV11-2; no definite D call. The V end lost 5 bases, the J end lost 6 bases, and 9 bases lay between the germline ends. Germline CDR1 and CDR2: SGHAT and FQNNGV. The CDR3 is made up of 12 amino acids. The CDR3 spells CASSRSVDTQYF. The CDR3 nucleotides are TGTGCCAGCAGCAGGTCGGTTGATACGCAGTATTTT.